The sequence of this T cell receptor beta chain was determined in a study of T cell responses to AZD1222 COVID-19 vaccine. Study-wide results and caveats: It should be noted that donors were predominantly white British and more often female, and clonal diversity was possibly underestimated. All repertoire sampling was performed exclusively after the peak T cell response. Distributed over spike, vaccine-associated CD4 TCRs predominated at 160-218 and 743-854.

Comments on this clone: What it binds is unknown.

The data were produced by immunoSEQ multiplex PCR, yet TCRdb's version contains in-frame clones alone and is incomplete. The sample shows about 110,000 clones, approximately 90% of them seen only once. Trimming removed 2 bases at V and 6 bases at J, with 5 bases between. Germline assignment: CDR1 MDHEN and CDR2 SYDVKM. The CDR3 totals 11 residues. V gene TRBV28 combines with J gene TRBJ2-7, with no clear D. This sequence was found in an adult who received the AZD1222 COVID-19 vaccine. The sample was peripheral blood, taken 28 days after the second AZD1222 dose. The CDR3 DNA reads TGTGCCAGCAGTTTAACGATCGAGCAGTACTTC. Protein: CASSLTIEQYF.